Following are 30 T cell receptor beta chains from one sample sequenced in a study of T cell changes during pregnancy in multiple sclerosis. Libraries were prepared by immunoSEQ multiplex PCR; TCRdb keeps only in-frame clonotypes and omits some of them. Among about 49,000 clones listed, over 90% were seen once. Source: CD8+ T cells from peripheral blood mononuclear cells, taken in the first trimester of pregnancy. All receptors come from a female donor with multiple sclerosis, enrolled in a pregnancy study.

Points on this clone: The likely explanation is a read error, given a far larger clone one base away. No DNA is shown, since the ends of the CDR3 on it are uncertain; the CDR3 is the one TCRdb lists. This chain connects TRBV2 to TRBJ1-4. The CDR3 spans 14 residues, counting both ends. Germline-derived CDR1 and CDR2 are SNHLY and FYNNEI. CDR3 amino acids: CASWVGFGNEKLIF.

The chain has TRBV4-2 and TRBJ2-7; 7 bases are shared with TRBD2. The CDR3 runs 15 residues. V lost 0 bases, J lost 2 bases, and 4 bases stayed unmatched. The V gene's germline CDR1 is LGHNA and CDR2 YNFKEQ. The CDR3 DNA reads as TGTGCCAGCAGCCAAGAGGTCGGGGGGACCTACGAGCAGTACTTC. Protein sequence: CASSQEVGGTYEQYF.

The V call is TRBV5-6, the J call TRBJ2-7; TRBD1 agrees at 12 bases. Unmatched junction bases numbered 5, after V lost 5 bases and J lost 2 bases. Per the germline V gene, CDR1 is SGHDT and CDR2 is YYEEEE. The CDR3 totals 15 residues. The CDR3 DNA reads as TGTGCCAGCAGTTATGGGACAGGGGGCCCCTACGAGCAGTACTTC. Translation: CASSYGTGGPYEQYF.

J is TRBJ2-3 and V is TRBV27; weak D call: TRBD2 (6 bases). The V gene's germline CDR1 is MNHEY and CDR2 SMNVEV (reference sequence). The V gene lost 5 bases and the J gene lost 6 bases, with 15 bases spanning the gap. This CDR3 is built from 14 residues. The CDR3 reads CASSKPGLWDTQYF. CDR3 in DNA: TGTGCCAGCAGTAAACCGGGACTGTGGGATACGCAGTATTTT.

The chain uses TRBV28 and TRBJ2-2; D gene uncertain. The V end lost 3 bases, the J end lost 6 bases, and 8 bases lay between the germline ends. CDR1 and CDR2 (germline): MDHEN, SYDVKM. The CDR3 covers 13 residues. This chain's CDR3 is CASSLIRSGELFF. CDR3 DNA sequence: TGTGCCAGCAGTTTGATCCGGTCCGGGGAGCTGTTTTTT.

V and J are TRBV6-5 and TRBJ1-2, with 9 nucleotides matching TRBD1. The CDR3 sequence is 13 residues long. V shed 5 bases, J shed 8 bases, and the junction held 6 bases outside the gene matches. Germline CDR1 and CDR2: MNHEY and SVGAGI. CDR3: CASSPGQGSGYTF. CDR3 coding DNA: TGTGCCAGCAGTCCCGGACAGGGGTCCGGCTACACCTTC.

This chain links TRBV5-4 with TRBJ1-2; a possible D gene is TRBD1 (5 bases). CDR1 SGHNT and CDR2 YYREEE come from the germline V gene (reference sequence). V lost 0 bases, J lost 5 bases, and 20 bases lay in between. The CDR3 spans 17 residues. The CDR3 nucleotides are TGTGCCAGCAGCTTGGAAGGCAGGGTAGTAGAAAGTTATGGCTACACCTTC. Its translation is CASSLEGRVVESYGYTF.

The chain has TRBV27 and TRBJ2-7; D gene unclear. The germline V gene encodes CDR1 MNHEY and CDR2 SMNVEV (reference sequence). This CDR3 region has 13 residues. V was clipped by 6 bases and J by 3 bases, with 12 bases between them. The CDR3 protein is CASSPSVGYEQYF. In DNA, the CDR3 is TGTGCCAGCAGCCCCAGCGTTGGCTACGAGCAGTACTTC.

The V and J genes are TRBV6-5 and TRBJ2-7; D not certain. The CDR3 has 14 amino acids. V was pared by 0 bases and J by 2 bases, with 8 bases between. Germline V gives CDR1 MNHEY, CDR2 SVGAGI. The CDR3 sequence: CASSYSMVAYEQYF. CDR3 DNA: TGTGCCAGCAGTTACTCGATGGTAGCCTACGAGCAGTACTTC.

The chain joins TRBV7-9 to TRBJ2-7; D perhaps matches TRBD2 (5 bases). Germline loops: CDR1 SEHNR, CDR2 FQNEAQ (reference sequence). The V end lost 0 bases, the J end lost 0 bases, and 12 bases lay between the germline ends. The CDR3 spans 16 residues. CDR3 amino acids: CASSLAGVVASYEQYF. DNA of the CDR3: TGTGCCAGCAGCTTAGCGGGAGTTGTAGCCTCCTACGAGCAGTACTTC.

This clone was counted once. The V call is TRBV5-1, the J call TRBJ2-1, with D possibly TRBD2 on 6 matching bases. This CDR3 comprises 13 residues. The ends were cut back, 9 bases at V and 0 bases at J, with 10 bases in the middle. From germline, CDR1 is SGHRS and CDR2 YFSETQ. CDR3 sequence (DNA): TGCGCCACCCGGGGAGGCTCCTACAATGAGCAGTTCTTC. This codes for CATRGGSYNEQFF.

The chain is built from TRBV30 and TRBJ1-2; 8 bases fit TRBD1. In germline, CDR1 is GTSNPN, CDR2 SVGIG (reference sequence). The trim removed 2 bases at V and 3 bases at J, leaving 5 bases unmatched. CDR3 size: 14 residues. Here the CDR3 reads CAWSFRDRYYGYTF. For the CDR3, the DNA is TGTGCCTGGAGTTTCCGGGACAGGTACTATGGCTACACCTTC.

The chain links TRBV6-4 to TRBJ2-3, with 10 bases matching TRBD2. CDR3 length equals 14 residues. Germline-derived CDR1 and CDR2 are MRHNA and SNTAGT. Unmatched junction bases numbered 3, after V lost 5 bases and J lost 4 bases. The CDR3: CASSPSGSPDTQYF. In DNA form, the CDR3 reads TGTGCCAGCAGTCCTAGCGGGAGTCCAGATACGCAGTATTTT.

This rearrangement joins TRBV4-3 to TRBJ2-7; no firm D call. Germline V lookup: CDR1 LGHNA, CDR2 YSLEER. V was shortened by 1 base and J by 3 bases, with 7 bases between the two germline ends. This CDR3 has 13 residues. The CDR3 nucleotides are TGCGCCAGCAGCCAAGGGTCAGACTACGAGCAGTACTTC. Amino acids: CASSQGSDYEQYF.

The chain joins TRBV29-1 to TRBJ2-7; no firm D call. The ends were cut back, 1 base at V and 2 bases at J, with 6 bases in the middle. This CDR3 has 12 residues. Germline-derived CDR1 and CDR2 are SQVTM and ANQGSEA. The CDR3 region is CSVEGATYEQYF. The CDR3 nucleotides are TGCAGCGTTGAAGGGGCCACCTACGAGCAGTACTTC.

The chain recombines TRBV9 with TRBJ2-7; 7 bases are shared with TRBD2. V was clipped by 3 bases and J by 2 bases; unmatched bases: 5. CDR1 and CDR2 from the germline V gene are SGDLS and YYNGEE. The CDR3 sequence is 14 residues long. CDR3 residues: CASSGSSGAYEQYF. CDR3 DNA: TGTGCCAGCAGCGGGTCTAGCGGAGCCTACGAGCAGTACTTC.

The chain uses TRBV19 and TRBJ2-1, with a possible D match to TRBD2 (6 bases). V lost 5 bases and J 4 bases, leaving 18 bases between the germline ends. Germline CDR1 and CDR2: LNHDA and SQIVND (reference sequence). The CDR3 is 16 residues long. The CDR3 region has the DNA TGTGCCAGTAGTCCTACCCGGGACTGGTTGTACAATGAGCAGTTCTTC. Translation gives CASSPTRDWLYNEQFF.

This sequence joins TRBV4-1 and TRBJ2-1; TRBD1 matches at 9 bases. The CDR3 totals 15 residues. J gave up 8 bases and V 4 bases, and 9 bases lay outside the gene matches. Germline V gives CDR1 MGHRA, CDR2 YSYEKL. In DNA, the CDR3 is TGCGCCAGCAGCCCCACCATCACAGGGGGCTATGAGCAGTTCTTC. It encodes CASSPTITGGYEQFF.

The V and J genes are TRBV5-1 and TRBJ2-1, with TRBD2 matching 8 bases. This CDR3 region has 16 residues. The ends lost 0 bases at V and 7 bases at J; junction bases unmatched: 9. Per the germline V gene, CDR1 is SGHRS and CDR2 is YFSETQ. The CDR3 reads CASSLAGGGGWNEQFF. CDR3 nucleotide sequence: TGCGCCAGCAGCTTGGCCGGGGGGGGAGGGTGGAATGAGCAGTTCTTC.

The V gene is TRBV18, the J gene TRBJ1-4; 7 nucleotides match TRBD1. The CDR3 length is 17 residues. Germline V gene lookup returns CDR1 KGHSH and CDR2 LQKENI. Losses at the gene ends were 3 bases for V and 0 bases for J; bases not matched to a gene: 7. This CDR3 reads CASSPHRGVTTNEKLFF. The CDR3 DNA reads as TGTGCCAGCTCACCTCACAGGGGCGTAACAACTAATGAAAAACTGTTTTTT.

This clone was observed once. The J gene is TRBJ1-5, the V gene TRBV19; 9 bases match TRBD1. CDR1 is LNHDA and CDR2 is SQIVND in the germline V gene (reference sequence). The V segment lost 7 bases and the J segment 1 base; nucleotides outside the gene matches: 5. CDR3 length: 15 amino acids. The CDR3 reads CASTLTGGSNQPQHF. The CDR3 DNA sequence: TGTGCCAGTACCTTAACAGGGGGCAGCAATCAGCCCCAGCATTTT.

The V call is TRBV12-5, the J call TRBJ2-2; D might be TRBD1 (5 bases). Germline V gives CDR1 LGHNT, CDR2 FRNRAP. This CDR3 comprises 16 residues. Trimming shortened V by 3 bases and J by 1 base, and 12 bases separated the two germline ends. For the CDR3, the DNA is TGTGCTAGTGGTTTATTTGGACATATGAACACCGGGGAGCTGTTTTTT. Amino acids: CASGLFGHMNTGELFF. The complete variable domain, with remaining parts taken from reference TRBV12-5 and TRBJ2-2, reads DARVTQTPRHKVTEMGQEVTMRCQPILGHNTVFWYRQTMMQGLELLAYFRNRAPLDDSGMPKDRFSAEMPDATLATLKIQPSEPRDSAVYFCASGLFGHMNTGELFFGEGSRLTVL.

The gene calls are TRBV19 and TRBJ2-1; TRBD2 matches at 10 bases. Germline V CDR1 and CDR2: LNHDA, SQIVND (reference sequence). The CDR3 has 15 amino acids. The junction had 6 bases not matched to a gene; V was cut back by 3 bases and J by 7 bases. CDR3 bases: TGTGCCAGTAGTATCGGAGCGGGAGGGCGGAATGAGCAGTTCTTC. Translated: CASSIGAGGRNEQFF.

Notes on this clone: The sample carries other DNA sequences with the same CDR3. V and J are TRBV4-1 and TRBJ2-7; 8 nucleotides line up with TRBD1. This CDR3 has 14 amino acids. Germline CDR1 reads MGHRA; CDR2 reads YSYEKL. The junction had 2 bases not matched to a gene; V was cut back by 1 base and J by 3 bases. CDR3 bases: TGCGCCAGCAGCCAAGTAACAGGGGGCTACGAGCAGTACTTC. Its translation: CASSQVTGGYEQYF.

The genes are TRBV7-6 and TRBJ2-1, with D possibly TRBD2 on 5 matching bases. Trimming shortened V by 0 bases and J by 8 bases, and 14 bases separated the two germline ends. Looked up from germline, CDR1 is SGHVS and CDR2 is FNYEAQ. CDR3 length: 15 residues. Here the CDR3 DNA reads TGTGCCAGCAGCTTAGCTTGGGGTAGCGCGGATGAGCAGTTCTTC. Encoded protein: CASSLAWGSADEQFF. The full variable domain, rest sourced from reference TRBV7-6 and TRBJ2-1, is GAGVSQSPRYKVTKRGQDVALRCDPISGHVSLYWYRQALGQGPEFLTYFNYEAQQDKSGLPNDRFSAERPEGSISTLTIQRTEQRDSAMYRCASSLAWGSADEQFFGPGTRLTVL.

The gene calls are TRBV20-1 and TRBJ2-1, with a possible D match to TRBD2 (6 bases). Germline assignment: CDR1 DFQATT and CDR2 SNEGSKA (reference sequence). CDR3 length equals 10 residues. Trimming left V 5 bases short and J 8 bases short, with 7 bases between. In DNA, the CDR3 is TGCAGTGCTCCGGGGGATGAGCAGTTCTTC. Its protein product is CSAPGDEQFF.

This chain's CDR3 is CSGTGISYNEQFF. DNA of the CDR3: TGCAGCGGGACAGGGATTTCCTACAATGAGCAGTTCTTC. V is TRBV29-1 and J is TRBJ2-1, with 8 bases identical to TRBD1. After removal of 7 bases from V and 1 base from J, the junction contained 3 bases not matched to a gene. The CDR3 extends over 13 amino acids. Per germline, CDR1 SQVTM and CDR2 ANQGSEA.

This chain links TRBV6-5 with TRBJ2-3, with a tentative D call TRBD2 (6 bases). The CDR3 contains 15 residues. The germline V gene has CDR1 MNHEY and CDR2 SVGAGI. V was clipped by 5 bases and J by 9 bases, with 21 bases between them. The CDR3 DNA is TGTGCCAGCAGTCCCGAGGGACTCCTCGTGGGAACGCAGTATTTT. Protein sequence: CASSPEGLLVGTQYF.

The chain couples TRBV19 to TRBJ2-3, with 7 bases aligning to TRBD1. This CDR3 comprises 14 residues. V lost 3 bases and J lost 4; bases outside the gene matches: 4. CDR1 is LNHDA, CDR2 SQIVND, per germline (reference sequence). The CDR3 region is CASSIGTGADTQYF. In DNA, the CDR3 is TGTGCCAGTAGTATTGGCACAGGGGCAGATACGCAGTATTTT.

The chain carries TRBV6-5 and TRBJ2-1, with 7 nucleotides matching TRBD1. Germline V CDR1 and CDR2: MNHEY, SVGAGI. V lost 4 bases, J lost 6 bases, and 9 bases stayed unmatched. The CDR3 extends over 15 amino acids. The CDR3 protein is CASSSIIRTGNEQFF. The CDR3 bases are TGTGCCAGCAGTTCCATTATCCGGACAGGCAATGAGCAGTTCTTC.